This T cell receptor (beta chain) was sequenced in a study of regulatory and conventional T cells in RAG deficiency. Genomic DNA came from blood regulatory T cells gated CD4+ CD25-high CD127-low. This clone was seen only a few times. Antigen specificity is unknown. The CDR3 has 14 amino acids. The V and J ends lost 6 bases and 4 bases respectively, with 14 bases between them. CDR1 and CDR2 (germline): SNHLY, FYNNEI. Study observations and caveats: Shannon entropy was markedly lower and Simpson indices higher in RAG-deficient patients than control T-cell subsets. Patient subsets had shorter CDR3s; Omenn Treg-Tconv overlap exceeded 85%. Omenn syndrome and CID/AS patients had approximately 100-fold fewer unique Treg TCR beta sequences, versus 8 to 10-fold elsewhere.

Assay used: immunoSEQ multiplex PCR; TCRdb lists only in-frame clones, some missing. Of roughly 20,000 clones listed, approximately 86% were seen once; the top ten hold more than 1.4%. This sample was also put to use in a study of regulatory T cells. In that study: Primers: 52 TRBV forward and 13 TRBJ reverse. Regulatory T cells showed the strongest V-J pair restriction and V/J gene skewing among patient repertoires.

This chain connects TRBV2 to TRBJ2-3; D not certain. The TCR comes from a human donor in good health. The material sequenced was Tregs sorted from blood. The CDR3 is CASRTGPLPDTQYF. CDR3 sequence (DNA): TGTGCCAGCAGGACCGGACCTCTTCCAGATACGCAGTATTTT.